This is a list of T cell receptor beta chains from one sample in a study of regulatory T cells in long-lasting Graves disease. A single record per CDR3 protein comes from TCRdb applying MiXCR to the multiplex PCR reads. The table has 650,000 to 700,000 distinct CDR3 sequences, about 30% seen once. The starting material was peripheral blood mononuclear cells (PBMCs), obtained when the disease was refractory, from a patient treated with antithyroid drugs. The receptors originated from a female donor with Graves disease. The CDR3 runs from the conserved cysteine through the conserved F or W. Each record gives: J gene, clone size, D gene, V gene, CDR3 protein, CDR3 DNA. The D gene is left open where the match is weak. Clone size is stated in some rows and not others, as once, few, many or a class when expanded.

TRBJ1-2 | . | . | TRBV20-1 | CSARDLARLANYGYTF | TGCAGTGCTAGAGATCTAGCTAGGCTAGCTAACTATGGCTACACCTTC
TRBJ2-7 | few | TRBD2 | TRBV3-1 | CASSQDWGLASYEQYF | TGTGCCAGCAGCCAAGATTGGGGACTAGCGTCCTACGAGCAGTACTTC
TRBJ2-4 | few | . | TRBV11-2 | CASGRPGVIAKNIQYF | TGTGCCAGCGGCAGACCCGGGGTTATAGCCAAAAACATTCAGTACTTC
TRBJ1-2 | . | TRBD1 | TRBV6-5 | CASSYSGQGGYTF | TGTGCCAGCAGTTACTCAGGACAGGGGGGCTACACCTTC
TRBJ1-4 | many | TRBD1 | TRBV12-3/TRBV12-4 | CASRSNTGANEKLFF | TGTGCCAGCAGATCAAATACAGGGGCTAATGAAAAACTGTTTTTT
TRBJ1-1 | few | TRBD1 | TRBV12-3/TRBV12-4 | CASSLAPWTGGEAFF | TGTGCCAGCAGTTTAGCGCCGTGGACAGGGGGGGAAGCTTTCTTT
TRBJ1-3 | few | . | TRBV12-3/TRBV12-4 | CASRTAGNTIYF | TGTGCCAGCAGGACAGCTGGAAACACCATATATTTT
TRBJ2-5 | . | TRBD2 | TRBV27 | CASSSGTSGETQYF | TGTGCCAGCAGTTCCGGGACTAGTGGAGAGACCCAGTACTTC
TRBJ1-5 | . | . | TRBV7-9 | CASSLDRDGGNQPQHF | TGTGCCAGCAGCTTAGACAGGGATGGGGGCAATCAGCCCCAGCATTTT
TRBJ1-2 | . | . | TRBV20-1 | CSALDSVEYSCTF | .
TRBJ2-5 | . | . | TRBV12-3/TRBV12-4 | CASSLEGKTQYF | TGTGCCAGCAGTTTAGAGGGAAAGACCCAGTACTTC
TRBJ2-7 | once | TRBD2 | TRBV4-1 | CASSQDPQKLARSYEQYF | TGCGCCAGCAGCCAAGACCCCCAAAAACTAGCGAGGTCCTACGAGCAGTACTTC
TRBJ2-2 | . | . | TRBV7-9 | CASSSRTSNTGELFF | TGTGCCAGCAGCTCCCGGACTTCGAACACCGGGGAGCTGTTTTTT
TRBJ2-7 | few | . | TRBV20-1 | CSASGRESYEQYF | TGCAGTGCTAGTGGTCGGGAAAGTTACGAGCAGTACTTC